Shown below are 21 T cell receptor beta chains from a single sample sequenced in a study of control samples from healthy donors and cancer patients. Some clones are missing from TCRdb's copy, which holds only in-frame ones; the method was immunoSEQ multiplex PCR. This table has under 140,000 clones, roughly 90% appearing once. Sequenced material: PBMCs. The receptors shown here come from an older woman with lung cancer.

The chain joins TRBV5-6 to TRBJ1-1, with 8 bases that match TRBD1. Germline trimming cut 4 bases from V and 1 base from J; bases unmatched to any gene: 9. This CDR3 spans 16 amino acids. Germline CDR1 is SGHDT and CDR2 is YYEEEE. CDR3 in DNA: TGTGCCAGCAGCAAAACTCAGGGGGCGGGGAACACTGAAGCTTTCTTT. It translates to CASSKTQGAGNTEAFF.

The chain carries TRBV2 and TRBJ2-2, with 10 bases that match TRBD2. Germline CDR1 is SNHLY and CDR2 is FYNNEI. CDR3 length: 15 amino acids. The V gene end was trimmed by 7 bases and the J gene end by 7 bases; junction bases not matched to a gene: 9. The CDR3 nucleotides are TGTGCCAGCACTTGGTCAGCGGGAGGGAACGGGGAGCTGTTTTTT. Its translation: CASTWSAGGNGELFF.

Here the CDR3 DNA reads TGCGCCAGCAGCTTATCGGGATCCCGGGCCTACGAGCAGTACTTC. This translates into CASSLSGSRAYEQYF. This rearrangement joins TRBV5-1 to TRBJ2-7; possible D gene TRBD2, 5 bases. The CDR3 consists of 15 residues. The ends were cut back, 2 bases at V and 2 bases at J, with 14 bases in the middle. Germline values: CDR1 SGHRS, CDR2 YFSETQ.

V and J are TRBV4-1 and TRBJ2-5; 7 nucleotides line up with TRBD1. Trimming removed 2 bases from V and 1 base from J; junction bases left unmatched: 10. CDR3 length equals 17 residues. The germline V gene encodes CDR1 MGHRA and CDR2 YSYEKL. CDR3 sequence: CASSQTDRDIFQETQYF. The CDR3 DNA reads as TGCGCCAGCAGCCAAACCGACAGGGACATCTTCCAAGAGACCCAGTACTTC.

The CDR3 bases are TGTGCCAGCAGCCGAAGTAATAGTAATTCACCCCTCCACTTT. It encodes CASSRSNSNSPLHF. V usage is TRBV3-1 (or the pseudogene TRBV3-2) and J usage is TRBJ1-6, with D hard to call. This CDR3 region has 14 residues. Germline V gene sequence: CDR1 LGHDT, CDR2 YNNKEL (reference sequence). With 4 bases removed from V and 6 bases from J, the gap between germline ends came to 10 bases.

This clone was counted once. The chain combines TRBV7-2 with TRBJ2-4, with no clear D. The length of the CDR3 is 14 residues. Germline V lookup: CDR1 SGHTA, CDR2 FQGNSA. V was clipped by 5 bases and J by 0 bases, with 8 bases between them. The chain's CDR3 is CASSATLAKNIQYF. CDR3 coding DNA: TGTGCCAGCAGCGCAACGCTAGCCAAAAACATTCAGTACTTC.

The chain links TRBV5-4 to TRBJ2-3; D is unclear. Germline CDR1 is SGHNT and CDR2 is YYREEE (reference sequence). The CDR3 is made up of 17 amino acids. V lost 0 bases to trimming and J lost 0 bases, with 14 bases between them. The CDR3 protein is CASSLAGVAWSTDTQYF. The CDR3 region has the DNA TGTGCCAGCAGCTTGGCCGGAGTAGCCTGGAGCACAGATACGCAGTATTTT.

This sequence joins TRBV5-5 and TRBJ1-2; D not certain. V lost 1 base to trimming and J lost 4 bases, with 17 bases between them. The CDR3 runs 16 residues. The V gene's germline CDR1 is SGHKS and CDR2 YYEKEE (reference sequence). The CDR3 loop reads CASSLSTGSGVYGYTF. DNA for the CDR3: TGTGCCAGCAGCTTGTCAACCGGGAGTGGAGTCTATGGCTACACCTTC.

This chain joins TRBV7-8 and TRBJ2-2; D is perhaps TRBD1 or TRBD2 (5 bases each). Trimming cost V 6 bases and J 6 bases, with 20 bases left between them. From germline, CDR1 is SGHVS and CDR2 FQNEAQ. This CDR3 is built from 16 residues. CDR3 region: CASSSLGRVGAGELFF. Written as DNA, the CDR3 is TGTGCCAGCAGTTCCCTGGGCAGGGTGGGAGCCGGGGAGCTGTTTTTT.

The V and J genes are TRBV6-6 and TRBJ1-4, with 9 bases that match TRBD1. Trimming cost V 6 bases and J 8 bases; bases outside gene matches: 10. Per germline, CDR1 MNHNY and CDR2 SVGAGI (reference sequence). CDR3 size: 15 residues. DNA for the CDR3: TGTGCCAGCAGACTGACTGGGACAGGGAACGAAAAACTGTTTTTT. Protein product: CASRLTGTGNEKLFF.

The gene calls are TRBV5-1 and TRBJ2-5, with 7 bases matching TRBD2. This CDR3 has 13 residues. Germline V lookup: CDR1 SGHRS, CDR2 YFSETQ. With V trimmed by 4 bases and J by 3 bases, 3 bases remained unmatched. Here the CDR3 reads CASSPAGEETQYF. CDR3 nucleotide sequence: TGCGCCAGCAGCCCGGCGGGAGAAGAGACCCAGTACTTC.

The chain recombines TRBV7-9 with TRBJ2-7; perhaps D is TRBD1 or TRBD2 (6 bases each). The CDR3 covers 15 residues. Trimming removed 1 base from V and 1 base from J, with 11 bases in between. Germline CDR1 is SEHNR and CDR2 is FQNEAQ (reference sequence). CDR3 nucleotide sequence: TGTGCCAGCAGCTTAGTAGGGGGGCTGTCCTACGAGCAGTACTTC. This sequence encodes CASSLVGGLSYEQYF.

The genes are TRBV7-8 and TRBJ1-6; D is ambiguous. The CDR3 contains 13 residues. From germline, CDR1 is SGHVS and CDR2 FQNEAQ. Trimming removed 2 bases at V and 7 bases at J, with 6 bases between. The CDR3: CASSLFKNSPLHF. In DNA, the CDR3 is TGTGCCAGCAGCTTATTCAAGAATTCACCCCTCCACTTT.

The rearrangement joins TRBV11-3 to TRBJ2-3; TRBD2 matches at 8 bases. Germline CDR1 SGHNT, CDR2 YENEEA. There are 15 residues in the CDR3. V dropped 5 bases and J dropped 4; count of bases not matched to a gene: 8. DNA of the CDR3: TGTGCCAGCAGCCCGTCCGGGACTAGTCCAGATACGCAGTATTTT. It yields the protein CASSPSGTSPDTQYF.

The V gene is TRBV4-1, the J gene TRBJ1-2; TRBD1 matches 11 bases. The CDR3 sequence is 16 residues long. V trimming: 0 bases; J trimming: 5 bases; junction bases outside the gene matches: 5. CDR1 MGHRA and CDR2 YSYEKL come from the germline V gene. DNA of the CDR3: TGCGCCAGCAGCCAAGACGGGACAGGGGGAAGTTATGGCTACACCTTC. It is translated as CASSQDGTGGSYGYTF.

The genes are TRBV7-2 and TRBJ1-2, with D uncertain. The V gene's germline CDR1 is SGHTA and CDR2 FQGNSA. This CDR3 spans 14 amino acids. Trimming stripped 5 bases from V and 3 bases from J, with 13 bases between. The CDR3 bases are TGTGCCAGCAGCCCGCCTCAGACTTACTATGGCTACACCTTC. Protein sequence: CASSPPQTYYGYTF.

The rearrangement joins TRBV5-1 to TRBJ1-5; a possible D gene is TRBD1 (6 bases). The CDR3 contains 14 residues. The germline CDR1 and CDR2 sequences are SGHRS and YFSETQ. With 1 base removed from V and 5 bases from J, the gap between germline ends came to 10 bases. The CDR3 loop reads CASSLLGGDQPQHF. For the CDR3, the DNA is TGCGCCAGCAGCTTGCTAGGGGGTGATCAGCCCCAGCATTTT.

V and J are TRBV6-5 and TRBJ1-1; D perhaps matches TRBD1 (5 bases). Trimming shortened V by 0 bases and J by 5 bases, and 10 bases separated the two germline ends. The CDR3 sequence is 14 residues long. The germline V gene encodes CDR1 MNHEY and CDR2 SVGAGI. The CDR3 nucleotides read TGTGCCAGCAGTTACTCGGGGGTTTTTACTGAAGCTTTCTTT. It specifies CASSYSGVFTEAFF.

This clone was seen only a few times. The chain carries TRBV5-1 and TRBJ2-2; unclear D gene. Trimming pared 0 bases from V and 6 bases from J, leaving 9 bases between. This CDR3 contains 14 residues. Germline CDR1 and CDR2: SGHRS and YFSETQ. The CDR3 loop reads CASSLETFSGELFF. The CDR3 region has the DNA TGCGCCAGCAGCTTGGAGACATTCTCCGGGGAGCTGTTTTTT.

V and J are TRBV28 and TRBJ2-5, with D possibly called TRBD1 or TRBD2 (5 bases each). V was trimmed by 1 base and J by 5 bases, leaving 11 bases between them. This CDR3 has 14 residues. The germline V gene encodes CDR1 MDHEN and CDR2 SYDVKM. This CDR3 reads CASSLYQGVETQYF. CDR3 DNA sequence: TGTGCCAGCAGTTTATATCAGGGAGTGGAGACCCAGTACTTC.

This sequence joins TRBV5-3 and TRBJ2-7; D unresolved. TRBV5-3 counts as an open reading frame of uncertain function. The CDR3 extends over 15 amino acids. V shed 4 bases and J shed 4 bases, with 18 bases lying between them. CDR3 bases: TGTGCCAGAAGCCGAAGACTGATAGAAATGTACGAGCAGTACTTC. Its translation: CARSRRLIEMYEQYF.